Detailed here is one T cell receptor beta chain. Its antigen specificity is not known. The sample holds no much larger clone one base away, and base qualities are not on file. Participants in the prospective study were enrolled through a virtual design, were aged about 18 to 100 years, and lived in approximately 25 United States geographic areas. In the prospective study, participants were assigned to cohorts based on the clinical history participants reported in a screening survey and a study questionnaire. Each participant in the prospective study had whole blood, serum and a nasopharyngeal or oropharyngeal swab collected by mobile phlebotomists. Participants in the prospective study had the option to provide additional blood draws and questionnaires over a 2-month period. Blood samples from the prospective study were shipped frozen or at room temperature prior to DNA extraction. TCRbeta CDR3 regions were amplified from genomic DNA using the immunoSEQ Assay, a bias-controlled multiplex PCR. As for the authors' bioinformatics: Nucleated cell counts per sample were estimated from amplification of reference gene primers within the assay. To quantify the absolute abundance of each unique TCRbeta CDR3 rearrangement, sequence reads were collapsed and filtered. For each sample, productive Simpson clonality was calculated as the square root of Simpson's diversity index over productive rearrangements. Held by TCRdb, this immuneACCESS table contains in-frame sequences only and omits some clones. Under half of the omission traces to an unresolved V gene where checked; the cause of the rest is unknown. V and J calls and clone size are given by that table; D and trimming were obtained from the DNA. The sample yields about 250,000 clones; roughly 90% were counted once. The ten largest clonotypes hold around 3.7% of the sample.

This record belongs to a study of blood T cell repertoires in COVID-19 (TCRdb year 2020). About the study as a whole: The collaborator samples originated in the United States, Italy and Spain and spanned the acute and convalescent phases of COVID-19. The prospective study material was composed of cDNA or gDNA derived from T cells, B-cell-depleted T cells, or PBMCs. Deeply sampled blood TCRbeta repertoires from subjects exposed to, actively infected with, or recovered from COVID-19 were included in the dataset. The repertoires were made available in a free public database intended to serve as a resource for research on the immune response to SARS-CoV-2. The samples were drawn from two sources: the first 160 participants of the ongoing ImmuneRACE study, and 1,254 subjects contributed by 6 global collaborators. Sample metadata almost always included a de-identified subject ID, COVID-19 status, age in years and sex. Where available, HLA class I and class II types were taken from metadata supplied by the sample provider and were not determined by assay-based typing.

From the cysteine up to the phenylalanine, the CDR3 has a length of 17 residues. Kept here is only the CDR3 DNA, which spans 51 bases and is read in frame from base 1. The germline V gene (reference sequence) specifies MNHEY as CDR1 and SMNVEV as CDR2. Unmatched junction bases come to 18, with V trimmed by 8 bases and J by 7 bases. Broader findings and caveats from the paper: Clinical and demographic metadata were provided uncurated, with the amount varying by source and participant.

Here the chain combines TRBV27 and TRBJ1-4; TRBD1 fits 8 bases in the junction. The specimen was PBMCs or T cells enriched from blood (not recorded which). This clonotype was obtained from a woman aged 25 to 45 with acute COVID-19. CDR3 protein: CASSLWTGSRGGEKLFF. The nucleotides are TGTGCCAGCTCCTTGTGGACAGGGAGCAGGGGTGGTGAAAAACTGTTTTTT. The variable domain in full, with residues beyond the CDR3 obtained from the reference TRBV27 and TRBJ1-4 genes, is EAQVTQNPRYLITVTGKKLTVTCSQNMNHEYMSWYRQDPGLGLRQIYYSMNVEVTDKGDVPEGYKVSRKEKRNFPLILESPSPNQTSLYFCASSLWTGSRGGEKLFFGSGTQLSVL.